These 13 T cell receptor beta chains share one sample of origin, sequenced in a study of T cell responses to AZD1222 COVID-19 vaccine. Sequencing was performed with immunoSEQ multiplex PCR; in TCRdb, only in-frame clones are kept and a portion is missing. The sample gives around 180,000 clones, roughly 92% of which show up once; roughly 1.7% is in the top ten. Material: peripheral blood, obtained 28 days after the second AZD1222 dose. The receptors derive from an adult who received the AZD1222 COVID-19 vaccine.

The chain combines TRBV2 with TRBJ2-2, with unresolved D. The germline V and J ends were trimmed by 5 bases and 10 bases, with 14 bases remaining between them. The CDR3 length is 13 residues. The germline V gene has CDR1 SNHLY and CDR2 FYNNEI. The CDR3 sequence is CASSNPLFAELFF. The CDR3 coding sequence is TGTGCCAGCAGTAACCCCCTTTTCGCGGAGCTGTTTTTT.

The V and J genes are TRBV12-3 or TRBV12-4 and TRBJ2-1, with 7 bases that match TRBD2. V lost 3 bases and J lost 14; bases outside the gene matches: 7. This CDR3 has 12 amino acids. CDR3 nucleotide sequence: TGTGCCAGCAGTTTCCTCCCTGCGGGGGAGTTCTTC. Translating it yields CASSFLPAGEFF.

V gene TRBV24-1 combines with J gene TRBJ2-7; TRBD2 aligns across 7 bases. CDR3 length: 15 residues. Germline loops: CDR1 KGHDR, CDR2 SFDVKD. J gave up 5 bases and V 7 bases, and 13 bases lay outside the gene matches. In DNA form, the CDR3 reads TGTGCCACCAGCGAAGCGGGACCCCGGGGCGACGAGCAGTACTTC. This translates into CATSEAGPRGDEQYF.

V gene TRBV7-9 combines with J gene TRBJ1-3; TRBD1 aligns across 7 bases. The V and J ends lost 5 bases and 2 bases, in that order; junction bases with no gene match: 9. The CDR3 runs to 16 residues. Germline CDR1 reads SEHNR; CDR2 reads FQNEAQ (reference sequence). In nucleotides, the CDR3 is TGTGCCAGCAGCCCCTCCGGACAGGCTGCTGGAAACACCATATATTTT. It specifies CASSPSGQAAGNTIYF.

The V gene is TRBV29-1, the J gene TRBJ1-4, with TRBD1 matching 7 bases. This CDR3 comprises 13 residues. CDR1 and CDR2 (germline): SQVTM, ANQGSEA. The V and J ends lost 2 bases and 7 bases, in that order; junction bases with no gene match: 4. CDR3 nucleotides: TGCAGCGTTGAAAGGGACAGCCCTGAAAAACTGTTTTTT. Its protein product is CSVERDSPEKLFF. Full variable domain (outside the CDR3, taken from reference TRBV29-1 and TRBJ1-4): SAVISQKPSRDICQRGTSLTIQCQVDSQVTMMFWYRQQPGQSLTLIATANQGSEATYESGFVIDKFPISRPNLTFSTLTVSNMSPEDSSIYLCSVERDSPEKLFFGSGTQLSVL.

V is TRBV7-8 and J is TRBJ2-1; 10 bases are shared with TRBD2. CDR3 length: 13 residues. V dropped 4 bases and J dropped 9; count of bases not matched to a gene: 3. The germline V gene encodes CDR1 SGHVS and CDR2 FQNEAQ. CDR3 loop: CASSSAGGREQFF. The DNA of the CDR3 is TGTGCCAGCAGCTCAGCGGGGGGGCGTGAGCAGTTCTTC.

CDR3: CASSRINGGTEVGNTIYF. DNA for the CDR3: TGTGCCAGCAGCCGGATAAACGGCGGGACCGAAGTCGGAAACACCATATATTTT. The V call is TRBV4-2, the J call TRBJ1-3; a possible D gene is TRBD1 (5 bases). In germline, CDR1 is LGHNA, CDR2 YNFKEQ. This CDR3 spans 18 amino acids. The ends were cut back, 4 bases at V and 4 bases at J, with 23 bases in the middle.

The chain recombines TRBV24-1 with TRBJ2-1, with D unresolved. This CDR3 comprises 17 residues. CDR1 KGHDR and CDR2 SFDVKD come from the germline V gene. Trimming pared 0 bases from V and 2 bases from J, leaving 13 bases between. The CDR3: CATSDLSQGTTYNEQFF. CDR3 nucleotides: TGTGCCACCAGTGATTTGAGTCAAGGCACTACCTACAATGAGCAGTTCTTC.

The CDR3: CASSLYSLQGPELFF. CDR3 coding DNA: TGTGCCAGCAGCTTATATTCTCTGCAGGGGCCGGAGCTGTTTTTT. The chain carries TRBV13 and TRBJ2-2; a weak D match, TRBD1 (6 bases). CDR3 size: 15 residues. CDR1 and CDR2 from the germline V gene are PRHDT and FYEKMQ (reference sequence). Trimming took off 2 bases at V and 10 bases at J, with 17 bases between the two ends.

This chain joins TRBV11-3 and TRBJ1-2; D ambiguous. The CDR3 has 14 residues. Trimming removed 1 base from V and 3 bases from J, with 9 bases in between. The germline gives CDR1 SGHNT, CDR2 YENEEA. CDR3 DNA sequence: TGTGCCAGCAGCTTAGGGTCCAGTTACTATGGCTACACCTTC. It encodes CASSLGSSYYGYTF.

The chain recombines TRBV6-2 or TRBV6-3 with TRBJ1-3; weak D call: TRBD1 (5 bases). Per germline, CDR1 MNHEY and CDR2 SVGEGT. Trimming removed 5 bases at V and 4 bases at J, with 18 bases between. This CDR3 has 16 residues. The CDR3 reads CASSIKRRRVGNTIYF. The CDR3 bases are TGTGCCAGCAGTATAAAGCGACGCAGGGTCGGAAACACCATATATTTT.

This chain joins TRBV29-1 and TRBJ2-3, with D possibly TRBD2 on 6 matching bases. In germline, CDR1 is SQVTM, CDR2 ANQGSEA. This CDR3 spans 15 amino acids. Trimming stripped 7 bases from V and 4 bases from J, with 21 bases between. In nucleotides, the CDR3 is TGCAGCGGCGGGGATGAGGGTGGAAGCGCAGATACGCAGTATTTT. It is translated as CSGGDEGGSADTQYF.

The chain recombines TRBV27 with TRBJ2-5; D is possibly TRBD2 (6 bases). The germline V gene has CDR1 MNHEY and CDR2 SMNVEV (reference sequence). The ends were cut back, 2 bases at V and 4 bases at J, with 11 bases in the middle. This CDR3 spans 14 amino acids. CDR3 region: CASSLLGGGETQYF. CDR3 coding DNA: TGTGCCAGCAGTTTACTGGGGGGTGGAGAGACCCAGTACTTC.